The 8 T cell receptor beta chains below all came from one sample that was sequenced in a study of vaccination and CD4 T cells after COVID-19. For these receptors, no antigen is known. Treatment meaning: approximately nine-day PBMC culture with coronavirus spike peptide pools or control peptides (ViraFEST assay). With the Oncomine TCR Beta short-read assay, DNA from cultured CD4+ T cells was sequenced. MiXCR, run by TCRdb on the PCR reads, gives a single entry per CDR3 protein. The table lists more than 9,000 distinct CDR3 sequences, less than 75% of them singletons, with roughly 15% in the top ten. Sequenced: CD4+ T cells from blood, cultured in vitro. The receptors derive from a human donor who had recovered from COVID-19.

In its sample, this clonotype ranks as large. DNA of the CDR3: TGTGCCAGCAGTTACCCCCTAACAGGGTCCACTGAAGCTTTCTTT. Its translation is CASSYPLTGSTEAFF. The gene calls are TRBV6-2 or TRBV6-3 and TRBJ1-1; D is possibly TRBD1 (6 bases). Trimming shortened V by 2 bases and J by 4 bases, and 14 bases separated the two germline ends. Germline-derived CDR1 and CDR2 are MNHEY and SVGEGT. This CDR3 spans 15 amino acids.

J is TRBJ2-7 and V is TRBV7-8, with 8 positions matching TRBD1. V lost 4 bases and J lost 3; bases outside the gene matches: 5. CDR3 length: 14 residues. CDR1 is SGHVS, CDR2 FQNEAQ, per germline. CDR3 region: CASSSGTGYYEQYF. The CDR3 DNA reads as TGTGCCAGCAGCTCCGGGACAGGCTACTACGAGCAGTACTTC.

The rearrangement joins TRBV7-2 to TRBJ1-1, with no clear D. This CDR3 has 14 residues. Germline V gene sequence: CDR1 SGHTA, CDR2 FQGNSA. Trimming pared 1 base from V and 1 base from J, leaving 7 bases between. This CDR3 reads CASSLGPRNTEAFF. CDR3 DNA sequence: TGTGCCAGCAGCTTAGGCCCCAGGAACACTGAAGCTTTCTTT. The full variable domain, its missing parts supplied by reference TRBV7-2 and TRBJ1-1, is GAGVSQSPSNKVTEKGKDVELRCDPISGHTALYWYRQSLGQGLEFLIYFQGNSAPDKSGLPSDRFSAERTGGSVSTLTIQRTQQEDSAVYLCASSLGPRNTEAFFGQGTRLTVV.

The chain links TRBV10-3 to TRBJ2-7, with 11 bases fitting TRBD2. The junction had 9 bases not matched to a gene; V was cut back by 2 bases and J by 6 bases. Germline CDR1 is ENHRY and CDR2 is SYGVKD. The CDR3 loop spans 16 amino acids. The CDR3 protein is CAISEGLLAGVPEQYF. In DNA form, the CDR3 reads TGTGCCATCAGTGAGGGCCTACTAGCGGGAGTCCCCGAGCAGTACTTC.

V usage is TRBV27 and J usage is TRBJ2-3; possible D gene TRBD1, 5 bases. In germline, CDR1 is MNHEY, CDR2 SMNVEV (reference sequence). The CDR3 runs to 13 residues. In DNA, the CDR3 is TGTGCGGCCGGTCGGCAGGGTCGAGATACGCAGTATTTT. This translates into CAAGRQGRDTQYF.

The CDR3 bases are TGTGCCAGCAGTCCGCAGGGAGTTGAGACCCAGTACTTC. It yields the protein CASSPQGVETQYF. The V call is TRBV6-1, the J call TRBJ2-5; perhaps D is TRBD1 or TRBD2 (5 bases each). The germline V gene has CDR1 MNHNS and CDR2 SASEGT. Trimming left V 5 bases short and J 5 bases short, with 12 bases between. The CDR3 length is 13 residues.

This sequence joins TRBV6-2 or TRBV6-3 and TRBJ2-2; D is unresolved. Between the trimmed V and J ends, which lost 5 bases and 5 bases, there was a span of 6 bases. Germline CDR1 reads MNHEY; CDR2 reads SVGEGT. The CDR3 consists of 12 residues. The CDR3 DNA is TGTGCCAGCAGTAGTAGTACCGGGGAGCTGTTTTTT. It translates to CASSSSTGELFF.

This clonotype was counted a few times. J is TRBJ2-2 and V is TRBV20-1; D is perhaps TRBD1 (6 bases). Germline V CDR1 and CDR2: DFQATT, SNEGSKA (reference sequence). This CDR3 contains 16 residues. V was trimmed by 1 base and J by 2 bases, leaving 14 bases between them. CDR3 amino acids: CSARVTGTTNTGELFF. DNA of the CDR3: TGCAGTGCTAGAGTTACCGGGACAACAAACACCGGGGAGCTGTTTTTT.